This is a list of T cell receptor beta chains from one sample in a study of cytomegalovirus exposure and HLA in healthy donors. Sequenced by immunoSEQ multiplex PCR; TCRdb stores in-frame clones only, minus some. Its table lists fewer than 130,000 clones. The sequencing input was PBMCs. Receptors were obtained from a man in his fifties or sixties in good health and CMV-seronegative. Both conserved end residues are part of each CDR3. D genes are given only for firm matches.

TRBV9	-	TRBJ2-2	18	TGTGCCAGCAGCGTCGGGACTCCGGGAATTGTAGGGACCGGGGAGCTGTTTTTT	CASSVGTPGIVGTGELFF
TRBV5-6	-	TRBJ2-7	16	TGTGCCAGCAGCTTGAGGGGGTCGGACCCAGCCTACGAGCAGTACTTC	CASSLRGSDPAYEQYF
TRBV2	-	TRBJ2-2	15	TGTGCCAGCAGCAAGGGGGTTCGGCGGGCTGGGGAGCTGTTTTTT	CASSKGVRRAGELFF
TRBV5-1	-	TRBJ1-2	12	TGCGCCAGCAGCGAGACTAACTATGGCTACACCTTC	CASSETNYGYTF
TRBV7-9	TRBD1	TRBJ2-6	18	TGTGCCAGCAGCCCTGGACAGGGGGGCACCGCTGGGGCCAACGTCCTGACTTTC	CASSPGQGGTAGANVLTF
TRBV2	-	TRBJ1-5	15	TGTGCCAGCAGAAAAACCGAGACAGGTAATCAGCCCCAGCATTTT	CASRKTETGNQPQHF
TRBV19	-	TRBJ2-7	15	TGTGCCACCCAGGTGTGGGCAGGGGAATTCTACGAGCAGTACTTC	CATQVWAGEFYEQYF
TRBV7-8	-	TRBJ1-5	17	TGTGCCAGCAGCTTAGAGGTCAGGGCGGGAGGCAATCAGCCCCAGCATTTT	CASSLEVRAGGNQPQHF
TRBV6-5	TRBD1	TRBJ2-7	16	TGTGCCAGCAGTTACTCAAACGGGACAGAATTCTACGAGCAGTACTTC	CASSYSNGTEFYEQYF
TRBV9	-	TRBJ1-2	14	TGTGCCAGCAGTCAGGGGTTCTCTAACTATGGCTACACCTTC	CASSQGFSNYGYTF
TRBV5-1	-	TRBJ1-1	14	TGCGCCAGCAGCTTGCTTACAGACCACACTGAAGCTTTCTTT	CASSLLTDHTEAFF